This TCR beta chain stems from a study of EBV T-cell therapy then PD-1 blockade in nasopharyngeal carcinoma. The CDR3 totals 15 residues. Germline V gene sequence: CDR1 MGHRA, CDR2 YSYEKL. V lost 0 bases, J lost 4 bases, and 12 bases lay in between. Produced via immunoSEQ multiplex PCR; TCRdb's table is partial and in-frame only. Altogether tens of thousands of clones are present, under 90% being singletons, with the ten largest covering less than 25%. Treatment meaning: AdE1-LMPpoly-expanded autologous EBV-specific T-cell therapy followed by anti-PD-1 nivolumab. Of note for this clone: Its antigen remains unidentified.

The input for sequencing was CD8+ T cells from blood, taken at day -245 from a patient whose treatment included autologous EBV-specific T cells and nivolumab. The origin of this receptor is a middle-aged man with nasopharyngeal carcinoma. The chain has TRBV4-1 and TRBJ1-1; a weak D match, TRBD1 (6 bases). CDR3 protein: CASSQDQGSVTEAFF. The CDR3 nucleotides are TGCGCCAGCAGCCAAGATCAGGGGTCGGTCACTGAAGCTTTCTTT.